These 14 T cell receptor beta chains originate from one sample sequenced in a study of cytomegalovirus exposure and HLA in healthy donors. PCR used 60 Vbeta primers and 13 Jbeta primers. Libraries were prepared by immunoSEQ multiplex PCR; TCRdb keeps only in-frame clonotypes and omits some of them. Seen here are roughly 180,000 clones, around 75% observed once, and the top ten hold 2.5% to 3.5%. Source material: PBMCs. The source of these receptors is a male donor in good health and CMV-seronegative.

The chain uses TRBV10-3 and TRBJ2-7; 9 nucleotides align to TRBD1. The germline gives CDR1 ENHRY, CDR2 SYGVKD. V trimming: 9 bases; J trimming: 2 bases; junction bases outside the gene matches: 5. CDR3 length equals 13 residues. CDR3 in amino acids: CAIRTGETYEQYF. The CDR3 DNA reads TGTGCCATTCGGACAGGGGAAACCTACGAGCAGTACTTC.

The chain links TRBV6-7 to TRBJ2-7, with 10 bases lining up with TRBD1. TRBV6-7 is given ORF status, its function remaining uncertain. The V segment lost 6 bases and the J segment 6 bases; nucleotides outside the gene matches: 11. CDR3 length: 15 amino acids. In nucleotides, the CDR3 is TGTGCCAGCAGGAGGCCCGGACAGGGGGGTGTCGAGCAGTACTTC. Translating gives CASRRPGQGGVEQYF.

J is TRBJ1-5 and V is TRBV19, with 8 bases identical to TRBD1. The germline CDR1 and CDR2 sequences are LNHDA and SQIVND (reference sequence). V shed 2 bases, J shed 5 bases, and the junction held 5 bases outside the gene matches. This CDR3 spans 15 amino acids. The CDR3 loop reads CASSIRQGSDQPQHF. CDR3 coding DNA: TGTGCCAGTAGTATAAGACAGGGGTCAGATCAGCCCCAGCATTTT.

This clone was seen a handful of times. The J gene is TRBJ2-3, the V gene TRBV4-1, with D possibly TRBD1 on 6 matching bases. The CDR3 covers 15 residues. Germline lookup yields CDR1 MGHRA and CDR2 YSYEKL. Trimming cost V 0 bases and J 3 bases, with 10 bases left between them. The chain's CDR3 is CASSQEARGTDTQYF. CDR3 coding DNA: TGCGCCAGCAGCCAAGAGGCAAGGGGGACAGATACGCAGTATTTT.

This sequence joins TRBV15 and TRBJ2-7; 10 nucleotides align to TRBD2. This CDR3 is built from 17 residues. V lost 3 bases and J lost 7; bases outside the gene matches: 15. Germline V gene sequence: CDR1 LNHNV, CDR2 YYDKDF (reference sequence). Here the CDR3 reads CATSRRSSAGGPGEQYF. CDR3 in DNA: TGTGCCACCAGCAGGCGAAGTTCAGCGGGAGGGCCGGGGGAGCAGTACTTC.

This chain joins TRBV4-3 and TRBJ2-6, with D tentatively TRBD1 (5 bases). Trimming cost V 1 base and J 0 bases, with 10 bases left between them. Germline assignment: CDR1 LGHNA and CDR2 YSLEER. The CDR3 runs 17 residues. The CDR3 DNA is TGCGCCAGCAGCCAAGTCGACAGATCCTCTGGGGCCAACGTCCTGACTTTC. Amino acids: CASSQVDRSSGANVLTF.

The gene calls are TRBV5-4 and TRBJ1-2; unclear D gene. V was trimmed by 2 bases and J by 8 bases, leaving 7 bases between them. This CDR3 contains 11 residues. Germline CDR1 and CDR2: SGHNT and YYREEE (reference sequence). This chain's CDR3 is CASSFLGGYTF. Here the CDR3 DNA reads TGTGCCAGCAGCTTTCTCGGGGGCTACACCTTC.

The V call is TRBV6-5, the J call TRBJ1-5; no reliable D call. Looked up from germline, CDR1 is MNHEY and CDR2 is SVGAGI. This CDR3 has 14 amino acids. Trimming stripped 5 bases from V and 0 bases from J, with 8 bases between. CDR3 DNA sequence: TGTGCCAGCAGTCCCCTTCTTAGCAATCAGCCCCAGCATTTT. This encodes CASSPLLSNQPQHF.

Here the CDR3 reads CASSYGPRNEQFF. As DNA, the CDR3 is TGTGCCAGCAGTTACGGGCCCCGCAATGAGCAGTTCTTC. This sequence joins TRBV6-5 and TRBJ2-1; D uncertain. The germline V gene encodes CDR1 MNHEY and CDR2 SVGAGI. The CDR3 is 13 amino acids. The V end lost 2 bases, the J end lost 6 bases, and 8 bases lay between the germline ends.

In this sample, this clone turned up once. V and J are TRBV28 and TRBJ1-1; TRBD1 might be the D (6 bases). With 8 bases removed from V and 8 bases from J, the gap between germline ends came to 18 bases. The V gene's germline CDR1 is MDHEN and CDR2 SYDVKM. The CDR3 is 13 amino acids. The DNA of the CDR3 is TGTGCCAGCTACTACGATTGGGGGACAGAAGCTTTCTTT. Encoded protein: CASYYDWGTEAFF.

The chain links TRBV7-7 to TRBJ2-3; TRBD2 aligns across 7 bases. CDR3 size: 15 residues. Germline V gives CDR1 SSHAT, CDR2 FNYEAQ (reference sequence). With 5 bases clipped from V and 2 bases from J, the junction kept 7 bases outside the gene matches. CDR3 DNA sequence: TGTGCCAGCAGCCCGGCGGGGGTTCACACAGATACGCAGTATTTT. It encodes CASSPAGVHTDTQYF.

The sample holds a few counts of this clone. The genes are TRBV19 and TRBJ2-1, with TRBD1 identical over 12 bases. Germline CDR1 reads LNHDA; CDR2 reads SQIVND (reference sequence). CDR3 length: 17 residues. V lost 4 bases to trimming and J lost 5 bases; unmatched junction nucleotides: 9. The CDR3 loop reads CASSRTSGTGGNNEQFF. CDR3 bases: TGTGCCAGTAGTAGAACTTCCGGGACAGGGGGCAACAATGAGCAGTTCTTC.

This rearrangement joins TRBV5-5 to TRBJ2-2, with 7 bases fitting TRBD1. J was trimmed by 0 bases and V by 3 bases; bases with no gene match: 11. The germline V gene encodes CDR1 SGHKS and CDR2 YYEKEE (reference sequence). The CDR3 is made up of 18 amino acids. The CDR3, as DNA: TGTGCCAGCAGCTCGAAGAGGGCCGGGACAGCGAACACCGGGGAGCTGTTTTTT. It yields the protein CASSSKRAGTANTGELFF.

This sequence joins TRBV6-6 and TRBJ2-7; TRBD2 agrees at 9 bases. From germline, CDR1 is MNHNY and CDR2 SVGAGI (reference sequence). V shed 8 bases, J shed 2 bases, and the junction held 4 bases outside the gene matches. The CDR3 is 13 amino acids. The CDR3 is CASGLANTYEQYF. The CDR3 DNA reads TGTGCCAGCGGACTAGCGAACACCTACGAGCAGTACTTC.